These T cell receptor beta chains were read from a single sample in a study of identical twins. TCRdb processed the 5' RACE reads anew with MiXCR; each CDR3 protein has one entry. Of 1.5 million or so distinct CDR3 sequences in the sample, 25% to 35% were seen once. Source material: cord blood. Every receptor here comes from a newborn girl in good health. The CDR3 runs from the conserved cysteine through the conserved F or W. D genes are given only for firm matches. Not every row has a clone size; where given, it reads once, few, many or a size class.

abundance	v_gene	j_gene	d_gene	len	CDR3aa	CDR3nt
few	TRBV6-5	TRBJ2-7	TRBD2	13	CASSFGLAGGQYF	TGTGCCAGCAGTTTCGGACTAGCGGGAGGGCAGTACTTC
many	TRBV29-1	TRBJ2-3	.	16	CSVEDPRSPTSDTQYF	TGCAGCGTTGAAGATCCCAGGTCTCCTACTTCTGATACGCAGTATTTT
few	TRBV4-2	TRBJ1-2	TRBD1	15	CASSQGSGGGEGYTF	TGTGCCAGCAGCCAAGGGTCAGGGGGCGGGGAAGGCTACACCTTC
few	TRBV28	TRBJ2-1	.	17	CASIQTGFSLSYNEQFF	TGTGCCAGCATCCAAACGGGGTTTAGCCTCTCCTACAATGAGCAGTTCTTC
few	TRBV29-1	TRBJ2-7	.	15	CSVEDDSSSSYEQYF	TGCAGCGTTGAAGATGACTCATCAAGCTCCTACGAGCAGTACTTC
many	TRBV10-3	TRBJ2-7	TRBD2	13	CAIGTSGVDEQYF	TGTGCCATTGGGACTAGCGGGGTCGACGAGCAGTACTTC
.	TRBV7-2	TRBJ2-3	TRBD2	16	CASRVWTSGYTDTQYF	TGTGCCAGCAGGGTATGGACTAGCGGATATACAGATACGCAGTATTTT
.	TRBV20-1	TRBJ2-1	TRBD2	17	CSASNQRGLAGGNEQFF	TGCAGTGCAAGTAATCAAAGGGGACTAGCGGGAGGCAATGAGCAGTTCTTC
.	TRBV19	TRBJ2-7	.	13	CASSWQMSGEQYF	TGTGCCAGTAGTTGGCAGATGTCGGGCGAGCAGTACTTC
.	TRBV3-1	TRBJ2-1	TRBD2	15	CASSQRTRTSNEQFF	TGTGCCAGCAGCCAAAGGACTAGGACCTCCAATGAGCAGTTCTTC
.	TRBV11-3	TRBJ2-7	.	13	CASSLAIYHEQYF	TGTGCCAGCAGCTTAGCCATTTACCACGAGCAGTACTTC
.	TRBV5-1	TRBJ2-3	.	17	CASSSPCGTIGADTQYF	TGCGCCAGCAGCTCCCCCTGCGGGACCATCGGCGCAGATACGCAGTATTTT
.	TRBV3-1	TRBJ2-3	.	15	CASSQVASYTDTQYF	TGTGCCAGCAGCCAAGTAGCCAGCTACACAGATACGCAGTATTTT
.	TRBV2	TRBJ2-5	TRBD1	15	CASRLPGQGGREQYF	TGTGCCAGCAGGCTCCCTGGACAGGGCGGCAGAGAGCAGTACTTC
once	TRBV12-5	TRBJ1-5	.	12	CASALAGQPQHF	TGTGCTAGTGCCTTGGCGGGTCAGCCCCAGCATTTT
.	TRBV20-1	TRBJ2-3	TRBD1	14	CSAVDRGRQDTQYF	TGCAGTGCGGTAGACAGGGGGCGTCAAGATACGCAGTATTTT
many	TRBV2	TRBJ2-1	TRBD2	16	CASSRGLAGSYNEQFF	TGTGCCAGCAGTCGGGGACTAGCGGGCTCCTACAATGAGCAGTTCTTC
once	TRBV20-1	TRBJ2-3	.	12	CSAGASTDTQYF	TGCAGTGCGGGAGCTAGCACAGATACGCAGTATTTT
few	TRBV3-1	TRBJ2-1	.	15	CASSQVRGEYNEQFF	TGTGCCAGCAGCCAAGTTAGGGGAGAGTACAATGAGCAGTTCTTC
.	TRBV10-3	TRBJ2-3	TRBD1	15	CAIRADRARTDTQYF	TGTGCCATCAGAGCCGACAGGGCCCGCACAGATACGCAGTATTTT
few	TRBV28	TRBJ2-1	TRBD2	14	CASRSPSGYNEQFF	TGTGCCAGCAGATCCCCTAGCGGTTACAATGAGCAGTTCTTC
.	TRBV13	TRBJ1-3	.	14	CASSFPEFGNTIYF	TGTGCCAGCAGCTTTCCAGAGTTTGGAAACACCATATATTTT
few	TRBV4-1	TRBJ2-3	.	16	CASSQVSTPSTDTQYF	TGCGCCAGCAGCCAAGTATCGACTCCTAGCACAGATACGCAGTATTTT
many	TRBV25-1	TRBJ1-6	TRBD1	14	CASSGQGNNSPLHF	TGTGCCAGCAGCGGACAGGGGAACAATTCACCCCTCCACTTT
.	TRBV2	TRBJ2-7	TRBD1	14	CANRGQGSYNEQYF	TGTGCCAACAGAGGACAGGGCTCCTACAATGAGCAGTACTTC
many	TRBV29-1	TRBJ2-4	TRBD2	12	CSARTSVDIQYF	TGCAGCGCCCGGACTAGCGTGGACATTCAGTACTTC
once	TRBV12-3/TRBV12-4	TRBJ2-7	TRBD2	19	CASSLTIASGRKSSYEQYF	TGTGCCAGCAGTTTGACAATCGCTAGCGGGAGAAAGAGCTCCTACGAGCAGTACTTC
few	TRBV5-6	TRBJ1-5	.	15	CASSLGRGGDQPQHF	TGTGCCAGCAGCTTGGGACGGGGGGGGGATCAGCCCCAGCATTTT
few	TRBV28	TRBJ1-6	.	15	CASRPGTFDNSPLHF	TGTGCCAGCAGACCGGGGACATTCGATAATTCACCCCTCCACTTT
.	TRBV3-1	TRBJ2-1	TRBD2	17	CASSRSLAGPGTNEQFF	TGTGCCAGCAGCCGCTCTCTAGCGGGACCGGGAACAAATGAGCAGTTCTTC
.	TRBV29-1	TRBJ2-3	TRBD2	16	CSVEGEGSGSTDTQYF	TGCAGCGTTGAGGGGGAGGGCAGCGGGAGCACAGATACGCAGTATTTT
.	TRBV20-1	TRBJ2-7	.	13	CSALMGGGYEQYF	TGCAGTGCTCTTATGGGAGGGGGCTACGAGCAGTACTTC
.	TRBV7-9	TRBJ2-1	.	14	CASSLAGTKETQFF	TGTGCCAGCAGCTTAGCCGGGACAAAAGAGACCCAGTTCTTC
once	TRBV28	TRBJ2-3	TRBD1	15	CASSLWGTGGGTQYF	TGTGCCAGCAGTTTATGGGGGACAGGGGGAGGTACGCAGTATTTT
.	TRBV18	TRBJ2-5	.	13	CASSRGSQETQYF	TGTGCCAGCTCACGGGGTTCCCAAGAGACCCAGTACTTC
many	TRBV20-1	TRBJ1-2	.	15	CSARDLRGVHYGYTF	TGCAGTGCTAGAGATCTTAGGGGAGTCCACTATGGCTACACCTTC
few	TRBV7-2	TRBJ2-7	TRBD1	14	CASSFRDRSYEQYF	TGTGCCAGCAGCTTTAGGGACAGGTCCTACGAGCAGTACTTC
few	TRBV28	TRBJ2-5	TRBD2	13	CAILGGGQETQYF	TGTGCCATACTGGGCGGGGGGCAAGAGACCCAGTACTTC
.	TRBV12-3/TRBV12-4	TRBJ1-5	.	13	CASRYTGSQPQHF	TGTGCCAGCAGATATACGGGTTCCCAGCCCCAGCATTTT
.	TRBV21-1	TRBJ2-6	.	15	CASKTRGAGANVLTF	TGTGCCAGTAAAACTCGGGGAGCTGGGGCCAACGTCCTGACTTTC
.	TRBV24-1	TRBJ2-2	.	14	CATPRGSNTGELFF	TGTGCCACTCCACGCGGCTCGAACACCGGGGAGCTGTTTTTT